This TCR beta chain was obtained from a study of shared clonotypes between healthy human individuals. CD4+ cells underwent separation, giving CD45RA+ naive and CD45RA-negative memory subsets. Data came from immunoSEQ multiplex PCR; TCRdb stores just in-frame clones and leaves some out. The profile covers around 2.5 million clones, with 80% to 95% appearing a single time and 0.36% taken by the ten largest. Germline V CDR1 and CDR2: SGHRS, YFSETQ. The CDR3 is made up of 15 amino acids. Trimming cost V 4 bases and J 2 bases, with 14 bases left between them. Findings of the study overall: Of the naive CD4 clonotypes, about 5% were shared across several donors. A limitation of the genetic and exposure-history diversity represented arose from few donors.

This clone was counted once. Its antigen is undetermined. J is TRBJ2-3 and V is TRBV5-1; a weak D match, TRBD1 (6 bases). This TCR was recovered from a man aged 18 to 35 in good health. Some clones in this sample may be carry-over from other donors' samples. Sequenced sample: naive CD4+ T cells from PBMCs. Stated subset: CD45RA+ positively selected. The CDR3 spells CASSALRGTTDTQYF. In nucleotides, the CDR3 is TGCGCCAGCAGCGCCCTCAGGGGTACCACAGATACGCAGTATTTT.